The T cell receptor beta chain described here comes from a study of response to subunit inactivated influenza vaccine. TCRdb reprocessed the RT-PCR reads via MiXCR and lists one record per CDR3 protein. The table records about 800,000 distinct CDR3 sequences, over 20% of them present only once. Trimming cost V 1 base and J 7 bases; bases outside gene matches: 12. The CDR3 is 16 amino acids. Germline loops: CDR1 SGHVS, CDR2 FNYEAQ. The specimen comprised PBMCs from blood, sampled approximately 5 days after vaccination. The V and J genes are TRBV7-6 and TRBJ1-1; TRBD1 aligns across 7 bases. The source is a man in his fifties or sixties who received an inactivated influenza vaccine. The CDR3 sequence is CASSLVPEAGGIEAFF. In nucleotides, the CDR3 is TGTGCCAGCAGCTTAGTCCCCGAGGCAGGGGGAATTGAAGCTTTCTTT.